Listed below are T cell receptor beta chains from one sample, sequenced in a study. This table comes from immunoSEQ multiplex PCR, and its TCRdb copy is limited to in-frame clones, with some not included. The sample consists of approximately 70,000 clones, over 85% of them appearing once. Material: PBMCs. The origin of the receptors is a man aged 40-50 years with rheumatoid arthritis. Each CDR3 is given with its conserved first and last residue. The D gene is left open where the match is weak. Not every row has a clone size; where given, it reads once, few, many or a size class.

d_gene: -
v_gene: TRBV27
abundance: -
len: 13
j_gene: TRBJ1-2
CDR3nt: TGTGCCAGCAGTTTATCGACGAGGGACGGCTACACCTTC
CDR3aa: CASSLSTRDGYTF

d_gene: -
v_gene: TRBV19
abundance: -
len: 13
j_gene: TRBJ1-5
CDR3nt: TGTGCCAGTAGTACCCTCGTTCCTCAGCCCCAGCATTTT
CDR3aa: CASSTLVPQPQHF

d_gene: -
v_gene: TRBV25-1
abundance: -
len: 14
j_gene: TRBJ1-1
CDR3nt: TGTGCCAGCAGTGACCCCCAGGGGAGATCTGAAGCTTTCTTT
CDR3aa: CASSDPQGRSEAFF

d_gene: TRBD1
v_gene: TRBV6-5
abundance: once
len: 16
j_gene: TRBJ1-6
CDR3nt: TGTGCCAGCAGTTACTTACCGGGACAGGGGGTTTCGCCCCTCCACTTT
CDR3aa: CASSYLPGQGVSPLHF

d_gene: TRBD2
v_gene: TRBV28
abundance: -
len: 17
j_gene: TRBJ2-4
CDR3nt: TGTGCCAGCAGTTCCTTACGGGGGGAATTCGCCAAAAACATTCAGTACTTC
CDR3aa: CASSSLRGEFAKNIQYF

d_gene: -
v_gene: TRBV18
abundance: -
len: 15
j_gene: TRBJ2-5
CDR3nt: TGTGCCAGCTCACCTGGGACATACTCGGAAGAGACCCAGTACTTC
CDR3aa: CASSPGTYSEETQYF

d_gene: -
v_gene: TRBV5-1
abundance: -
len: 14
j_gene: TRBJ2-7
CDR3nt: TGCGCCAGCAGCTTGTACGGGGATAGGGTCGAGCAGTACTTC
CDR3aa: CASSLYGDRVEQYF

d_gene: -
v_gene: TRBV6-5
abundance: -
len: 15
j_gene: TRBJ1-5
CDR3nt: TGTGCCAGCAGCCAGAAAGGGGGGGGCAATCAGCCCCAGCATTTT
CDR3aa: CASSQKGGGNQPQHF

d_gene: -
v_gene: TRBV5-1
abundance: -
len: 14
j_gene: TRBJ2-3
CDR3nt: TGCGCCAGCAGCTTGGACAGCGGCACAGATACGCAGTATTTT
CDR3aa: CASSLDSGTDTQYF

d_gene: -
v_gene: TRBV18
abundance: once
len: 15
j_gene: TRBJ1-1
CDR3nt: TGTGCCAGCTCACCCCGGACGGCAGGGGATGCTGAAGCTTTCTTT
CDR3aa: CASSPRTAGDAEAFF

d_gene: -
v_gene: TRBV6-6
abundance: -
len: 11
j_gene: TRBJ2-1
CDR3nt: TGTGCCAGCAGTTACCACAATGAGCAGTTCTTC
CDR3aa: CASSYHNEQFF

d_gene: TRBD2
v_gene: TRBV19
abundance: -
len: 15
j_gene: TRBJ2-1
CDR3nt: TGTGCCAGTAGTAGGCGCGGGAGCTCCTACAATGAGCAGTTCTTC
CDR3aa: CASSRRGSSYNEQFF

d_gene: -
v_gene: TRBV28
abundance: -
len: 12
j_gene: TRBJ1-4
CDR3nt: TGTGCCAGCAGTCCCCTGACGGGAAAACTGTTTTTT
CDR3aa: CASSPLTGKLFF

d_gene: -
v_gene: TRBV18
abundance: once
len: 14
j_gene: TRBJ2-3
CDR3nt: TGTGCCAGCTCACTATTCAGGGAATCAGATACGCAGTATTTT
CDR3aa: CASSLFRESDTQYF

d_gene: -
v_gene: TRBV2
abundance: -
len: 14
j_gene: TRBJ1-2
CDR3nt: TGTGCCAGCAGAAACTTCCAGGGGAGCTATGGCTACACCTTC
CDR3aa: CASRNFQGSYGYTF

d_gene: TRBD1
v_gene: TRBV14
abundance: -
len: 14
j_gene: TRBJ1-2
CDR3nt: TGTGCCAGCAGCCAACCAGGGGGAAACTATGGCTACACCTTC
CDR3aa: CASSQPGGNYGYTF

d_gene: TRBD2
v_gene: TRBV13
abundance: -
len: 16
j_gene: TRBJ2-1
CDR3nt: TGTGCCAGCAGCCCCCGTCTAGCGGGAGTCCAGGGTGAGCAGTTCTTC
CDR3aa: CASSPRLAGVQGEQFF

d_gene: -
v_gene: TRBV7-2
abundance: -
len: 15
j_gene: TRBJ2-1
CDR3nt: TGTGCCAGCAGCTTAGCAGGGGTTTCGGGCAATGAGCAGTTCTTC
CDR3aa: CASSLAGVSGNEQFF

d_gene: TRBD2
v_gene: TRBV19
abundance: -
len: 15
j_gene: TRBJ2-7
CDR3nt: TGTGCCAGTGCTCAAGGGACTAGCGGGAGTCGCGAGCAGTACTTC
CDR3aa: CASAQGTSGSREQYF

d_gene: TRBD1
v_gene: TRBV5-1
abundance: -
len: 15
j_gene: TRBJ2-5
CDR3nt: TGCGCCAGCAGCCCGCCTACAGGGGGCAGGGAGACCCAGTACTTC
CDR3aa: CASSPPTGGRETQYF

d_gene: TRBD1
v_gene: TRBV18
abundance: -
len: 15
j_gene: TRBJ1-1
CDR3nt: TGTGCCAGCTCACCACAGGGGGCGAGCGACACTGAAGCTTTCTTT
CDR3aa: CASSPQGASDTEAFF

d_gene: -
v_gene: TRBV2
abundance: few
len: 15
j_gene: TRBJ1-4
CDR3nt: TGTGCCAGCAGCCAAACCGGGGCAACTAATGAAAAACTGTTTTTT
CDR3aa: CASSQTGATNEKLFF

d_gene: -
v_gene: TRBV6-2/TRBV6-3
abundance: once
len: 15
j_gene: TRBJ1-1
CDR3nt: TGTGCCAGCAGTTACTCGAGTGGGGCTAACACTGAAGCTTTCTTT
CDR3aa: CASSYSSGANTEAFF

d_gene: -
v_gene: TRBV18
abundance: -
len: 14
j_gene: TRBJ1-3
CDR3nt: TGTGCCAGCTCACCAACAGGCTCTGGAAACACCATATATTTT
CDR3aa: CASSPTGSGNTIYF

d_gene: -
v_gene: TRBV6-6
abundance: -
len: 13
j_gene: TRBJ2-7
CDR3nt: TGTGCCAGCAGTTACGAGAGTTCCTACGAGCAGTACTTC
CDR3aa: CASSYESSYEQYF

d_gene: -
v_gene: TRBV27
abundance: -
len: 16
j_gene: TRBJ1-2
CDR3nt: TGTGCCAGCAGTTTTTCCGTGGACACTGCCGACTATGGCTACACCTTC
CDR3aa: CASSFSVDTADYGYTF

d_gene: -
v_gene: TRBV6-2/TRBV6-3
abundance: -
len: 18
j_gene: TRBJ2-2
CDR3nt: TGTGCCAGCAGTTACCAAGGGCCAACAGGGTATCGCACCGGGGAGCTGTTTTTT
CDR3aa: CASSYQGPTGYRTGELFF

d_gene: TRBD2
v_gene: TRBV4-3
abundance: -
len: 16
j_gene: TRBJ2-3
CDR3nt: TGCGCCAGCAGCCAAGCCGGCGGGAGGAGCTCAGATACGCAGTATTTT
CDR3aa: CASSQAGGRSSDTQYF

d_gene: -
v_gene: TRBV30
abundance: -
len: 14
j_gene: TRBJ1-2
CDR3nt: TGTGCCTGGAGTAGAGACAGTGCTAACTATGGCTACACCTTC
CDR3aa: CAWSRDSANYGYTF

d_gene: TRBD2
v_gene: TRBV29-1
abundance: -
len: 17
j_gene: TRBJ2-4
CDR3nt: TGCAGCGTTGAGAGGACTAGCGGGGTTGTAGCCAAAAACATTCAGTACTTC
CDR3aa: CSVERTSGVVAKNIQYF

d_gene: TRBD1
v_gene: TRBV5-4
abundance: -
len: 16
j_gene: TRBJ1-1
CDR3nt: TGTGCCAGCAGCCCGGGACAGGGGATTTGGTACGCTGAAGCTTTCTTT
CDR3aa: CASSPGQGIWYAEAFF

d_gene: -
v_gene: TRBV7-2
abundance: -
len: 12
j_gene: TRBJ1-2
CDR3nt: TGTGCCAGCAGCCCCAGGTCCGGGGGCTACACCTTC
CDR3aa: CASSPRSGGYTF

d_gene: -
v_gene: TRBV7-2
abundance: -
len: 15
j_gene: TRBJ2-1
CDR3nt: TGTGCCAGCAGCTCAAAGGGGGGCGCCGGTAATGAGCAGTTCTTC
CDR3aa: CASSSKGGAGNEQFF

d_gene: TRBD2
v_gene: TRBV5-4
abundance: -
len: 15
j_gene: TRBJ2-1
CDR3nt: TGTGCCAGCAGCCTACGGACTAGCGGTCCCTCTGAGCAGTTCTTC
CDR3aa: CASSLRTSGPSEQFF

d_gene: -
v_gene: TRBV30
abundance: -
len: 15
j_gene: TRBJ2-3
CDR3nt: TGTGCCTGGAGTCAAGCAGGGGTGGACACAGATACGCAGTATTTT
CDR3aa: CAWSQAGVDTDTQYF

d_gene: -
v_gene: TRBV27
abundance: once
len: 16
j_gene: TRBJ2-1
CDR3nt: TGTGCCAGCAGTATAGGGTCATTCAACTCCTACAATGAGCAGTTCTTC
CDR3aa: CASSIGSFNSYNEQFF

d_gene: -
v_gene: TRBV19
abundance: -
len: 15
j_gene: TRBJ1-4
CDR3nt: TGTGCCAGTAAATTGGCGTATCTGATGGAAGAAAAACTGTTTTTT
CDR3aa: CASKLAYLMEEKLFF

d_gene: -
v_gene: TRBV30
abundance: -
len: 12
j_gene: TRBJ1-1
CDR3nt: TGTGCCTGGAGTGATCCGATAACTGAAGCTTTCTTT
CDR3aa: CAWSDPITEAFF

d_gene: -
v_gene: TRBV27
abundance: once
len: 12
j_gene: TRBJ2-1
CDR3nt: TGTGCCAGCACCACAGGGCTAACTGAGCAGTTCTTC
CDR3aa: CASTTGLTEQFF

d_gene: -
v_gene: TRBV1
abundance: -
len: 16
j_gene: TRBJ2-2
CDR3nt: TGCACCAGCAGCCAAGGGTTATCGAGTAACACCGGGGAGCTGTTTTTT
CDR3aa: CTSSQGLSSNTGELFF

d_gene: -
v_gene: TRBV27
abundance: -
len: 17
j_gene: TRBJ2-7
CDR3nt: TGTGCCAGCAGCGTCGGGAGCCCCACCCCGAGCTCCTACGAGCAGTACTTC
CDR3aa: CASSVGSPTPSSYEQYF

d_gene: -
v_gene: TRBV29-1
abundance: -
len: 11
j_gene: TRBJ2-5
CDR3nt: TGCAGCGTTGTGGGGCAAGAGACCCAGTACTTC
CDR3aa: CSVVGQETQYF

d_gene: -
v_gene: TRBV12-3/TRBV12-4
abundance: -
len: 13
j_gene: TRBJ2-7
CDR3nt: TGTGCCAGCAGTTTAGCCAGGGAAACCGAGCAGTACTTC
CDR3aa: CASSLARETEQYF

d_gene: TRBD1
v_gene: TRBV19
abundance: -
len: 14
j_gene: TRBJ2-7
CDR3nt: TGTGCCAGTAGTACCCCGGGACAGAACTACGAGCAGTACTTC
CDR3aa: CASSTPGQNYEQYF

d_gene: TRBD2
v_gene: TRBV29-1
abundance: -
len: 14
j_gene: TRBJ2-2
CDR3nt: TGCAGCGTAAGCTCCTGGGGGGGCACCGGGGAGCTGTTTTTT
CDR3aa: CSVSSWGGTGELFF

d_gene: -
v_gene: TRBV6-5
abundance: -
len: 16
j_gene: TRBJ2-1
CDR3nt: TGTGCCAGCAGTTATGGGCCCCCAGGGGCGCATAATGAGCAGTTCTTC
CDR3aa: CASSYGPPGAHNEQFF

d_gene: -
v_gene: TRBV7-9
abundance: few
len: 15
j_gene: TRBJ2-5
CDR3nt: TGTGCCAGCAGCACAACCGGGCTAGTTAAAGAGACCCAGTACTTC
CDR3aa: CASSTTGLVKETQYF

d_gene: -
v_gene: TRBV11-2
abundance: -
len: 14
j_gene: TRBJ1-1
CDR3nt: TGTGCCAGCAGCTTAGGGCCGGGACCCACTGAAGCTTTCTTT
CDR3aa: CASSLGPGPTEAFF

d_gene: TRBD1
v_gene: TRBV27
abundance: -
len: 16
j_gene: TRBJ2-7
CDR3nt: TGTGCCAGCAGTGGACGGGGACAGCTCGGTACCTACGAGCAGTACTTC
CDR3aa: CASSGRGQLGTYEQYF

d_gene: -
v_gene: TRBV24-1
abundance: -
len: 14
j_gene: TRBJ2-3
CDR3nt: TGTGCCACCAGTGACCCCGGGAAGACAGATACGCAGTATTTT
CDR3aa: CATSDPGKTDTQYF

d_gene: TRBD1
v_gene: TRBV7-9
abundance: -
len: 15
j_gene: TRBJ2-7
CDR3nt: TGTGCCAGCAGCGGACCGGGACAGGGGGCTTTCGAGCAGTACTTC
CDR3aa: CASSGPGQGAFEQYF

d_gene: -
v_gene: TRBV9
abundance: -
len: 13
j_gene: TRBJ1-2
CDR3nt: TGTGCCAGCAGCGTAGAGGACCGCGGGGGCTACACCTTC
CDR3aa: CASSVEDRGGYTF

d_gene: -
v_gene: TRBV5-1
abundance: -
len: 12
j_gene: TRBJ1-1
CDR3nt: TGCGCCAGCAGCTTAGGGAGATCTGAAGCTTTCTTT
CDR3aa: CASSLGRSEAFF

d_gene: -
v_gene: TRBV30
abundance: -
len: 13
j_gene: TRBJ2-7
CDR3nt: TGTGCCTGGAGCACCCTCCCAGGGGGGTGGCAGTACTTC
CDR3aa: CAWSTLPGGWQYF

d_gene: -
v_gene: TRBV24-1
abundance: -
len: 11
j_gene: TRBJ2-1
CDR3nt: TGTGCCACCAGTGTGGACAATGAGCAGTTCTTC
CDR3aa: CATSVDNEQFF